These T cell receptor beta chains were read from a single sample in a study of cytomegalovirus exposure and HLA in healthy donors. Repertoires were generated with immunoSEQ multiplex PCR, while TCRdb's copy carries only in-frame clones and drops some. Altogether more than 150,000 clones are present, 75% to 80% being singletons, with the ten largest covering 4.5% to 7.5%. Specimen: PBMCs. The receptor set was obtained from a woman under 40 in good health and CMV-seropositive. CDR3s include the opening cysteine and the closing phenylalanine or tryptophan.

V	J	CDR3
TRBV5-1	TRBJ2-5	CASSSNRKYQETQYF
TRBV5-4	TRBJ1-2	CASSLDRELYGYTF
TRBV4-3	TRBJ2-7	CASSQYGGYEQYF
TRBV19	TRBJ2-2	CASSRVTGELFF
TRBV29-1	TRBJ2-1	CSVELGVGSYNEQFF
TRBV6-1	TRBJ2-5	CASSEGGQSQETQYF
TRBV7-9	TRBJ2-1	CASSPGLAGGSYNEQFF
TRBV7-2	TRBJ1-1	CASSFAYRGEAFF
TRBV21-1	TRBJ1-1	CASSKEGDPMNTEAFF
TRBV10-1	TRBJ1-3	CASSGGLGNTIYF
TRBV27	TRBJ1-3	CASRPSTGTGNTIYF
TRBV6-5	TRBJ2-3	CASMTDAWADTQYF
TRBV9	TRBJ1-1	CASAKYAGRGNTEAFF
TRBV25-1	TRBJ2-3	CASGGRGQSDTQYF
TRBV9	TRBJ2-2	CASSVGAGTGELFF
TRBV7-9	TRBJ2-1	CASSSPSRAREQFF
TRBV27	TRBJ2-7	CASSFTPWREQYF
TRBV7-3	TRBJ2-3	CASSLRLTLGAGTTDTQYF
TRBV25-1	TRBJ2-1	CASSATGLLNNEQFF
TRBV21-1	TRBJ2-2	CASSKVSFGQDNTGELFF
TRBV6-4	TRBJ1-2	CASSAGKDGYTF
TRBV27	TRBJ2-1	CASSWGLAGVEQFF
TRBV18	TRBJ1-1	CASSPWTGQLNTEAFF
TRBV28	TRBJ1-2	CASSYRGDYGYTF
TRBV5-1	TRBJ2-7	CASSLYGGGSYEQYF
TRBV2	TRBJ1-4	CASSEALGRGETNEKLFF
TRBV7-9	TRBJ1-3	CASSLVAGNTIYF
TRBV7-9	TRBJ1-4	CASSRTVANEKLFF
TRBV9	TRBJ1-2	CASSVSGTDGHGYTF
TRBV6-5	TRBJ1-2	CASSDGLLGYTF
TRBV28	.	CASSWGGFILEAPLSYEQYF
TRBV5-1	TRBJ2-7	CASSLEPSRNYEQYF
TRBV9	TRBJ1-1	CASSVMGSGNTEAFF
TRBV2	TRBJ2-6	CASSGLIETTGANVLTF
TRBV19	TRBJ2-5	CASSTSRVLETQYF
TRBV27	TRBJ1-2	CASSLGGQRLYGYTF
TRBV27	TRBJ2-3	CASSAYGTSGTTDTQYF
TRBV9	TRBJ2-1	CASSLPPSGAYNEQFF
TRBV9	TRBJ1-6	CASSVDFQKNNSPLHF
TRBV29-1	TRBJ1-2	CSVSDRGRGYGYTF
TRBV7-6	TRBJ2-7	CASSSLAGGYEQYF
TRBV6-1	TRBJ1-1	CASSEGGGLEAFF
TRBV7-8	TRBJ2-7	CASSLGGAGAYYEQYF
TRBV6-6	TRBJ2-3	CASSRSGRTDTQYF
TRBV9	TRBJ1-1	CASSPNLGQYHTEAFF
TRBV7-3	TRBJ1-1	CASSLDRGATEAFF
TRBV14	TRBJ2-5	CASSPSRRGSRETQYF
TRBV7-9	TRBJ2-5	CASSPTGAKETQYF
TRBV7-9	TRBJ2-4	CASSLDVAPYF
TRBV2	TRBJ1-1	CASSAGTGGCEAFF
TRBV6-1	TRBJ2-2	CASSAPRASGRSTGELFF
TRBV19	TRBJ1-1	CASTRLGVRPEAFF
TRBV10-3	TRBJ2-2	CAITGQGASTGELFF
TRBV14	TRBJ1-3	CASSRSGRIDTIYF
TRBV6-6	TRBJ1-2	CASSNLQTGPYGYTF
TRBV7-9	TRBJ2-7	CSSSLAWRSYEQYF
TRBV10-1	TRBJ1-5	CASSSGQNQPQHF